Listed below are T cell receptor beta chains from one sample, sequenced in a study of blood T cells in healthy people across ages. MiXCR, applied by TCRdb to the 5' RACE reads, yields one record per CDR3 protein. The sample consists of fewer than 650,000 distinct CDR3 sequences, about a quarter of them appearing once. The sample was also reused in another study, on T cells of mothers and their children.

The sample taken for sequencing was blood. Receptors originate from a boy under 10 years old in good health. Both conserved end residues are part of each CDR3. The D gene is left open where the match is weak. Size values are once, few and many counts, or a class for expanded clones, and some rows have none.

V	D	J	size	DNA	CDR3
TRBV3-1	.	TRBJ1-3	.	TGTGCCAGCAGCCCCACGACAGGTTCTGGAAACACCATATATTTT	CASSPTTGSGNTIYF
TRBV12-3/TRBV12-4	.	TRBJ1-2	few	TGTGCCAGCAGTTTAGGGGACACGTTCGATGGCTACACCTTC	CASSLGDTFDGYTF
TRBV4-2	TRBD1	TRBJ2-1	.	TGTGCCAGCGGATTAAACAGGGGGCCCTACAATGAGCAGTTCTTC	CASGLNRGPYNEQFF
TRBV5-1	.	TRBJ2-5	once	TGCGCCAGCAGCTTGGAGTACGGGGAAGAGACCCAGTACTTC	CASSLEYGEETQYF
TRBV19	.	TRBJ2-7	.	TGTGCCAGTAGTGCGGGACAGCGCCACGAGCAGTACTTC	CASSAGQRHEQYF
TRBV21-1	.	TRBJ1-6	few	TGTGCCAGCAGCGCCGCCAGGGACTTTGACAAGGACCATAATTCACCCCTCCACTTT	CASSAARDFDKDHNSPLHF
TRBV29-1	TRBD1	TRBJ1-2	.	TGCAGCGTTGATCGCGGACAGGGGGTTTACTATGGCTACACCTTC	CSVDRGQGVYYGYTF
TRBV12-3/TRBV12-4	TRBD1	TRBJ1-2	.	TGTGCCAGCAGTCCGACAGGGGCGGTCTATGGCTACACCTTC	CASSPTGAVYGYTF
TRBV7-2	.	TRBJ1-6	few	TGTGCCAGCAGCTTATCCCAGAGCTCCTATAATTCACCCCTCCACTTT	CASSLSQSSYNSPLHF
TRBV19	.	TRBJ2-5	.	TGTGCCAGTAGTATTCGCGGAGAAGAGACCCAGTACTTC	CASSIRGEETQYF
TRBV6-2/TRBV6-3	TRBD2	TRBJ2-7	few	TGTGCCAGCAGTTCGGGGACAAGACTGACTAGCGTTACTCACGAGCAGTACTTC	CASSSGTRLTSVTHEQYF
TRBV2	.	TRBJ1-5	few	TGTGCCAGCAAGGGGGGAGGGGTAAATCAGCCCCAGCATTTT	CASKGGGVNQPQHF
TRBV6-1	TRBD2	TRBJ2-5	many	TGTGCCAGCAGTGAAGACGGAGCGGGGGGGGAGACCCAGTACTTC	CASSEDGAGGETQYF
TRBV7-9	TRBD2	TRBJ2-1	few	TGTGCCAGCAGCTTAAGAGAAAGACTAGCGGGAGATTACAATGAGCAGTTCTTC	CASSLRERLAGDYNEQFF
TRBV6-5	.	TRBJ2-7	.	TGTGCCAGCAGGCGGGGTCCAGAATCCTACGAGCAGTACTTC	CASRRGPESYEQYF